Listed below are T cell receptor beta chains from one sample, sequenced in a study of blood T cell repertoires in COVID-19. This table comes from immunoSEQ multiplex PCR, and its TCRdb copy is limited to in-frame clones, with some not included. The sample contains around 200,000 clones, about 90% of which appear only once. Source material: peripheral blood. The receptor source for this set is a woman younger than 30 who had recovered from COVID-19. CDR3s include the opening cysteine and the closing phenylalanine or tryptophan. The D gene is left open where the match is weak. Some rows have no size entry. The others give once, few or many, or a class for an expanded clone.

abundance	v_gene	d_gene	j_gene	CDR3aa	CDR3nt
NA	TRBV2	TRBD2	TRBJ2-7	CATRGLAGDSSYEQYF	TGTGCCACCAGGGGACTAGCGGGTGATAGCTCCTACGAGCAGTACTTC
NA	TRBV20-1	TRBD1	TRBJ1-4	CSAPLQGKLFF	TGCAGTGCTCCTCTACAGGGGAAACTGTTTTTT
NA	TRBV24-1	TRBD2	TRBJ2-7	CATSDSGGSYEQYF	TGTGCCACCAGTGATAGCGGGGGAAGCTACGAGCAGTACTTC
few	TRBV18	NA	TRBJ2-7	CASSRGLDEQYF	TGTGCCAGCTCACGGGGGCTCGACGAGCAGTACTTC
NA	TRBV18	NA	TRBJ1-2	CASSPTSTEPSNYGYTF	TGTGCCAGCTCACCGACCTCGACAGAACCTTCTAACTATGGCTACACCTTC
few	TRBV6-4	NA	TRBJ2-1	CASSATSHNEQFF	TGTGCCAGCAGTGCCACTAGCCACAATGAGCAGTTCTTC
NA	TRBV3-1/TRBV3-2	TRBD1	TRBJ1-1	CASSLSTGQFEAFF	TGTGCCAGCAGCCTCTCGACAGGGCAGTTTGAAGCTTTCTTT
NA	TRBV6-5	TRBD2	TRBJ2-5	CASSYSTGGQETQYF	TGTGCCAGCAGTTACTCGACCGGGGGGCAAGAGACCCAGTACTTC
NA	TRBV5-5	TRBD1	TRBJ1-3	CASSLALPTGAFSGNTIYF	TGTGCCAGCAGCTTGGCCCTTCCCACAGGGGCCTTCTCTGGAAACACCATATATTTT
NA	TRBV2	NA	TRBJ2-7	CASSEFSTFPYEQYF	TGTGCCAGCAGTGAATTTTCGACTTTCCCCTACGAGCAGTACTTC
NA	TRBV12-5	NA	TRBJ1-2	CASGLGKGGGYTF	TGTGCTAGTGGTTTGGGGAAGGGAGGTGGCTACACCTTC
NA	TRBV9	NA	TRBJ2-3	CASSPRVDTQYF	TGTGCCAGCAGCCCGCGCGTGGATACGCAGTATTTT
NA	TRBV7-2	NA	TRBJ2-7	CASSLDPGADYEQYF	TGTGCCAGCAGCTTAGACCCCGGAGCAGACTACGAGCAGTACTTC
NA	TRBV10-1	TRBD1	TRBJ2-7	CASSGSVGYRGSEQYF	TGCGCCAGCAGTGGATCGGTAGGGTACAGGGGGTCCGAGCAGTACTTC
NA	TRBV11-2	NA	TRBJ1-5	CASSGSRTTNQPQHF	TGTGCCAGCAGCGGCTCTCGAACAACGAATCAGCCCCAGCATTTT
NA	TRBV19	TRBD1	TRBJ1-1	CASSGTGEKRAFF	TGTGCCAGTAGTGGAACAGGGGAAAAGAGAGCTTTCTTT
NA	TRBV18	TRBD1	TRBJ1-4	CASSPGQKNERLFF	TGTGCCAGCTCACCGGGACAGAAGAATGAAAGACTGTTTTTT
NA	TRBV27	NA	TRBJ2-1	CASSLDIGRNSYNEQFF	TGTGCCAGCAGTTTGGACATAGGACGGAACTCCTACAATGAGCAGTTCTTC
once	TRBV3-1/TRBV3-2	NA	TRBJ1-5	CASSPSGDQPQHF	TGTGCCAGCAGTCCCTCGGGTGATCAGCCCCAGCATTTT
NA	TRBV27	NA	TRBJ2-7	CASSFPLSSEQYF	TGTGCCAGCAGTTTCCCCCTTAGTAGCGAGCAGTACTTC
NA	TRBV25-1	TRBD1	TRBJ2-7	CASSERDRGYEQYF	TGTGCCAGCAGTGAAAGGGACAGGGGCTACGAGCAGTACTTC
NA	TRBV25-1	TRBD2	TRBJ2-7	CASSEPASGRGYEQYF	TGTGCCAGCAGTGAACCGGCTAGCGGGAGAGGGTACGAGCAGTACTTC
NA	TRBV3-1/TRBV3-2	TRBD2	TRBJ2-7	CASTPSGDYEQYF	TGTGCCAGCACCCCTAGCGGAGACTACGAGCAGTACTTC
NA	TRBV4-1	NA	TRBJ2-5	CASSPQAANLETQYF	TGCGCCAGCAGCCCCCAAGCCGCCAACCTAGAGACCCAGTACTTC
NA	TRBV9	NA	TRBJ1-1	CASSPWGGVNTEAFF	TGTGCCAGCAGCCCTTGGGGAGGGGTGAACACTGAAGCTTTCTTT
NA	TRBV29-1	TRBD2	TRBJ2-1	CSVASRLAGVGEQFF	TGCAGCGTTGCTTCTCGGCTAGCGGGAGTGGGGGAGCAGTTCTTC
once	TRBV30	TRBD1	TRBJ2-1	CAWSGWTGGWQEQFF	TGTGCCTGGAGTGGGTGGACAGGGGGCTGGCAAGAGCAGTTCTTC
NA	TRBV19	TRBD2	TRBJ2-7	CASSRRTSGPTNEQYF	TGTGCCAGTAGTAGACGGACTAGCGGCCCTACTAACGAGCAGTACTTC
NA	TRBV4-2	TRBD1	TRBJ1-5	CASSPGQGGQPQHF	TGTGCCAGCAGCCCCGGACAGGGGGGACAGCCCCAGCATTTT
NA	TRBV7-3	NA	TRBJ2-1	CASSLNSHKRLEGSYNEQFF	TGTGCCAGCAGCTTAAATAGTCATAAAAGACTTGAGGGCTCCTACAATGAGCAGTTCTTC
NA	TRBV2	TRBD1	TRBJ1-4	CASSAEGAGGEKLFF	TGTGCCAGCAGTGCAGAGGGGGCGGGTGGTGAAAAACTGTTTTTT
NA	TRBV4-2	NA	TRBJ2-1	CASSPGVGPGYEQFF	TGTGCCAGCAGTCCCGGTGTGGGGCCAGGATATGAGCAGTTCTTC
NA	TRBV13	NA	TRBJ1-2	CASSTGGKSNYGYTF	TGTGCCAGCAGTACCGGGGGGAAGTCTAATTATGGCTACACCTTC
NA	TRBV11-2	NA	TRBJ2-1	CASSLDWSSYNEQFF	TGTGCCAGCAGCCTGGACTGGAGCTCCTACAATGAGCAGTTCTTC
NA	TRBV5-4	TRBD1	TRBJ2-2	CASSPGQPHTGELFF	TGTGCCAGCAGCCCGGGACAGCCTCACACCGGGGAGCTGTTTTTT
few	TRBV24-1	NA	TRBJ2-3	CATSDYRVMTDTQYF	TGTGCCACCAGTGACTACAGGGTAATGACAGATACGCAGTATTTT
NA	TRBV4-3	TRBD1	TRBJ2-2	CASSSPGQGVAGELFF	TGCGCCAGCAGCTCACCGGGACAGGGCGTCGCGGGGGAGCTGTTTTTT
NA	TRBV4-3	TRBD1	TRBJ1-2	CASSQLDRGNYGYTF	TGCGCCAGCAGCCAATTAGACAGGGGCAACTATGGCTACACCTTC
NA	TRBV24-1	TRBD1	TRBJ2-2	CATSDWTGTNTGELFF	TGTGCCACCAGTGATTGGACAGGGACGAACACCGGGGAGCTGTTTTTT
NA	TRBV29-1	TRBD2	TRBJ2-1	CSVEGLGMTSGRRNEQFF	TGCAGCGTTGAAGGGTTGGGCATGACTAGCGGGAGGCGGAATGAGCAGTTCTTC
NA	TRBV9	TRBD1	TRBJ2-3	CASSVTGGKADTQYF	TGTGCCAGCAGCGTAACAGGGGGCAAGGCAGATACGCAGTATTTT
NA	TRBV25-1	NA	TRBJ2-1	CASSGRDYNEQFF	TGTGCCAGCAGCGGCAGGGACTACAATGAGCAGTTCTTC
NA	TRBV5-6	TRBD2	TRBJ2-3	CASSFGGISTDTQYF	TGTGCCAGCAGCTTCGGGGGGATAAGCACAGATACGCAGTATTTT
NA	TRBV25-1	NA	TRBJ1-1	CASSWGPPEAFF	TGTGCCAGCAGTTGGGGGCCCCCTGAAGCTTTCTTT
NA	TRBV5-1	TRBD1	TRBJ2-7	CASSLRDRGYEQYF	TGCGCCAGCAGCCTCCGGGACAGGGGTTACGAGCAGTACTTC
NA	TRBV5-5	TRBD1	TRBJ1-2	CASSLRDRGYGYTF	TGTGCCAGCAGCTTGCGGGACAGGGGGTATGGCTACACCTTC
NA	TRBV5-1	NA	TRBJ1-2	CASSSVDRSYGYTF	TGCGCCAGCAGCTCTGTGGACAGATCCTATGGCTACACCTTC
NA	TRBV29-1	TRBD1	TRBJ1-6	CSVGGGQGNSPLHF	TGCAGCGTTGGAGGGGGACAGGGTAATTCACCCCTCCACTTT
NA	TRBV29-1	NA	TRBJ1-1	CSVKTGNTEAFF	TGCAGCGTTAAGACAGGGAACACTGAAGCTTTCTTT
NA	TRBV13	NA	TRBJ1-1	CASSGGARDTEAFF	TGTGCCAGCAGCGGAGGGGCGCGGGACACTGAAGCTTTCTTT
NA	TRBV6-4	TRBD2	TRBJ2-1	CASSRAGLAGVGEQFF	TGTGCCAGCAGTCGCGCGGGACTAGCGGGAGTCGGGGAGCAGTTCTTC
NA	TRBV2	TRBD2	TRBJ2-7	CASSEAGDGGEQYF	TGTGCCAGCAGTGAGGCGGGGGATGGAGGGGAGCAGTACTTC
NA	TRBV5-3	NA	TRBJ2-1	CARSKELRERYNEQFF	TGTGCCAGAAGCAAAGAATTAAGGGAGCGGTACAATGAGCAGTTCTTC